This T cell receptor beta chain was retrieved from a study of blood T cell repertoires in COVID-19. Study-level background: Researchers got acute and convalescent COVID-19 samples from the United States, Italy and Spain. From T cells, B-cell-depleted T cells, or PBMCs came the material, which was cDNA or gDNA.

CDR3 length: 13 residues. J lost 5 bases, V lost 5 bases, and 4 bases had no gene match. Germline V gene lookup returns CDR1 SGHAT and CDR2 FQDESV (reference sequence). For recovered donors of Cohort 3, there were two negative PCRs, clearance, or symptom resolution. Per the authors' pipeline: Estimation of nucleated cell counts was performed using reference gene primer amplification. Clones were read by immunoSEQ multiplex PCR, and TCRdb kept only the in-frame ones, dropping some. The V and J calls and the clone size are those of that table, but D and trimming were determined from the DNA. The sample lists roughly 290,000 clones; over 75% were seen once.

The sequenced material came from PBMCs or T cells enriched from blood (not recorded which). The TCR originated in a man between 25 and 39 years old who had recovered from COVID-19. The chain carries TRBV11-1 and TRBJ1-2; 8 positions agree with TRBD1. CDR3 nucleotide sequence: TGTGCCAGCAGCCGACAGGGGAAGTATGGCTACACCTTC. Translated: CASSRQGKYGYTF.